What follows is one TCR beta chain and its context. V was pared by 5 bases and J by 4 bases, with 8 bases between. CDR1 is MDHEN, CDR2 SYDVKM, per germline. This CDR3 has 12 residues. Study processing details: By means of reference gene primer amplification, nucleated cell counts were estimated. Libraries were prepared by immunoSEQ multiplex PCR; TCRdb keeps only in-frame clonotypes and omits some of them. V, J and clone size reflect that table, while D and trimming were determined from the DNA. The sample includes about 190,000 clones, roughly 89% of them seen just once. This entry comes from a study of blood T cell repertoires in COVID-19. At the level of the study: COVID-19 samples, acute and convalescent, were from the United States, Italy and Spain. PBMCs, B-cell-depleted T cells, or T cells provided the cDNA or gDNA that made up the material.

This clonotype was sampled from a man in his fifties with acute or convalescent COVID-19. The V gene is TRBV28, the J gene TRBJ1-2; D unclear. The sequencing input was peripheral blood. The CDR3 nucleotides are TGTGCCAGCAGTCCGCGGGTCTATGGCTACACCTTC. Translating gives CASSPRVYGYTF.